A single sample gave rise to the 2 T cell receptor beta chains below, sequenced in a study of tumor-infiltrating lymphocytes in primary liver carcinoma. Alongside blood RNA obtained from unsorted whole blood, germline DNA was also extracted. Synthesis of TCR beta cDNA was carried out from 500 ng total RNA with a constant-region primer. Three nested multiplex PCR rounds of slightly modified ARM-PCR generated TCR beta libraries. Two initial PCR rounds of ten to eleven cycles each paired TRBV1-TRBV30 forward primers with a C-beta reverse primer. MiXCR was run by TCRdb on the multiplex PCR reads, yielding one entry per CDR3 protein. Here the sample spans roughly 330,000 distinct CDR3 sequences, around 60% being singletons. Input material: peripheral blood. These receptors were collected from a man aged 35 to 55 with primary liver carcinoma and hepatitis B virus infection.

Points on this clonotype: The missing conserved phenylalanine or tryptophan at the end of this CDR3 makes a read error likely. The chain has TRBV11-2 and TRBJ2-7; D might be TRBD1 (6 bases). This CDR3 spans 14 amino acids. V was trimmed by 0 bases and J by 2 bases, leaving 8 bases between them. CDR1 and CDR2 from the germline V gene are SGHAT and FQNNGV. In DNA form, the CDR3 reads TGTGCCAGCAGCTTAGAGAGGGGGACCTACGAGCAGTACTTA. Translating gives CASSLERGTYEQYL.

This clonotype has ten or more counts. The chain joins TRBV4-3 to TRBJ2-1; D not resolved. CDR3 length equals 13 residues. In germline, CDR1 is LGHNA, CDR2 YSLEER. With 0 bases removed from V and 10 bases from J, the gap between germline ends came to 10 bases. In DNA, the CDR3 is TGCGCCAGCAGCCAAGACAATAATCGCGAGCAGTTCTTC. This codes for CASSQDNNREQFF.